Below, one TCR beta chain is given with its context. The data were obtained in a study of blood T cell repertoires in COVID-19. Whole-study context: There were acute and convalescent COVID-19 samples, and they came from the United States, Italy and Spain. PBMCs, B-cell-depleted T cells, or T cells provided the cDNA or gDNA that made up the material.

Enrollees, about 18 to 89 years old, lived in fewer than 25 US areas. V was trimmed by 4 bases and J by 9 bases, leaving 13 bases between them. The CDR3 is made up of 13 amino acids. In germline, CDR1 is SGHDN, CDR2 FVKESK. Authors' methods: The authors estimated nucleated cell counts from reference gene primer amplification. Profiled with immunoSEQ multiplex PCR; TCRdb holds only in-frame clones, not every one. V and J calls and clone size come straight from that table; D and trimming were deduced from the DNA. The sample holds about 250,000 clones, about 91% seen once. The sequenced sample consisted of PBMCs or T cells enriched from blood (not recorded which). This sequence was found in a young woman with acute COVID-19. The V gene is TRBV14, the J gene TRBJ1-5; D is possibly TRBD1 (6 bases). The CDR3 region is CASSRRGGGPQHF. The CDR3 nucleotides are TGTGCCAGCAGCCGAAGGGGGGGAGGGCCCCAGCATTTT.